Listed here is a single TCR beta chain. No antigen is known for it. The CDR3 length is 15 residues. V was clipped by 3 bases and J by 11 bases; unmatched bases: 7. Germline CDR1 is MDHEN and CDR2 is SYDVKM. The data belong to a study of T cell responses to AZD1222 COVID-19 vaccine. On the study more broadly: Second-dose recipients at about 4 or about 12 weeks were treated as one pooled group.

Study conclusions and caveats: Spike-specific TCR breadth and depth grew following two AZD1222 doses. Close to half of all spike-specific TCRs reportedly target regions of the variants that are unmutated. Donors were largely white British and mainly female; clonal diversity was possibly underestimated.

Here immunoSEQ multiplex PCR was the method, and the copy in TCRdb shows in-frame clones only, minus some. This sample carries about 170,000 clones, 85% to 95% of them seen once, and the ten largest clones take approximately 4%. The TCR originated in an adult in good health. The source was peripheral blood, collected on day 0 of AZD1222 vaccination. The chain has TRBV28 and TRBJ2-1; 13 bases agree with TRBD2. The CDR3: CASSFERTSGGQQFF. DNA for the CDR3: TGTGCCAGCAGTTTTGAGCGGACTAGCGGGGGTCAGCAGTTCTTC.